The 18 T cell receptor beta chains below all came from one sample that was sequenced in a study of Ad26.COV2.S vaccination and SARS-CoV-2 variants. Libraries were prepared by immunoSEQ multiplex PCR; TCRdb keeps only in-frame clonotypes and omits some of them. The repertoire holds 350,000 to 450,000 clones, with around 91% as singletons. The treatment denotes: 19 received Ad26.COV2.S at low or high dose, single or two shots; about five received placebo; per-sample allocation not given. After the first vaccine or placebo injection, samples were drawn on day 63. The material was peripheral blood, obtained in a trial of Ad26.COV2.S vaccine versus placebo. The receptors shown here come from a person aged 18-65 years who received the Ad26.COV2.S COVID-19 vaccine or a placebo.

This clone was detected a few times. V is TRBV29-1 and J is TRBJ1-5; D remains ambiguous. This CDR3 has 14 residues. The V gene lost 4 bases and the J gene lost 1 base, with 11 bases spanning the gap. The V gene's germline CDR1 is SQVTM and CDR2 ANQGSEA. CDR3 nucleotides: TGCAGCGTTGTTGAGGGCTTGAGCAATCAGCCCCAGCATTTT. Translating gives CSVVEGLSNQPQHF.

The rearrangement joins TRBV28 to TRBJ1-3; D gene unclear. The germline V gene encodes CDR1 MDHEN and CDR2 SYDVKM. This CDR3 spans 12 amino acids. Between the trimmed V and J ends, which lost 2 bases and 7 bases, there was a span of 6 bases. CDR3 residues: CASSLPPNTIYF. The CDR3 DNA reads as TGTGCCAGCAGTTTACCCCCGAACACCATATATTTT.

The rearrangement uses TRBV30 and TRBJ2-3; TRBD2 aligns across 11 bases. With 3 bases clipped from V and 3 bases from J, the junction kept 8 bases outside the gene matches. This CDR3 is 16 amino acids long. The germline CDR1 and CDR2 sequences are GTSNPN and SVGIG (reference sequence). Here the CDR3 reads CAWRAPTSGRTDTQYF. For the CDR3, the DNA is TGTGCCTGGAGAGCTCCCACTAGCGGGAGAACAGATACGCAGTATTTT.

This clone appeared once. This chain joins TRBV28 and TRBJ1-5; the match to TRBD1 covers 12 bases. The length of the CDR3 is 15 residues. CDR1 and CDR2 from the germline V gene are MDHEN and SYDVKM. Trimming took 4 bases from V and 8 from J; bases not matched to a gene: 6. The CDR3 sequence: CASSSPGQGAKPQHF. The CDR3 DNA reads as TGTGCCAGCAGTTCCCCGGGACAGGGGGCTAAGCCCCAGCATTTT.

There are a few counts of this clone. The rearrangement links TRBV7-8 to TRBJ2-1; 11 bases align to TRBD2. The CDR3 spans 16 residues. From germline, CDR1 is SGHVS and CDR2 FQNEAQ. V was pared by 0 bases and J by 4 bases, with 2 bases of the junction left unmatched. This chain's CDR3 is CASSLATSGAYNEQFF. CDR3 coding DNA: TGTGCCAGCAGCTTAGCGACTAGCGGGGCTTACAATGAGCAGTTCTTC.

J is TRBJ1-6 and V is TRBV28, with a weak D call TRBD1 (5 bases). The germline V and J ends were trimmed by 6 bases and 7 bases, with 22 bases remaining between them. Looked up from germline, CDR1 is MDHEN and CDR2 is SYDVKM. This CDR3 comprises 17 residues. The CDR3 protein is CASSLGTVAYLNSPLHF. The CDR3 DNA is TGTGCCAGCAGCCTAGGGACGGTGGCCTACTTAAATTCACCCCTCCACTTT.

The chain joins TRBV19 to TRBJ2-7, with a possible D match to TRBD2 (5 bases). The CDR3 runs to 14 residues. Germline V gives CDR1 LNHDA, CDR2 SQIVND (reference sequence). V was cut by 3 bases and J by 0 bases, with 9 bases left in between. The DNA for the CDR3 is TGTGCCAGTAGTATTCGGAGGAGCTCCTACGAGCAGTACTTC. Protein sequence: CASSIRRSSYEQYF.

The chain has TRBV6-6 and TRBJ2-1; TRBD1 matches 7 bases. Germline-derived CDR1 and CDR2 are MNHNY and SVGAGI (reference sequence). Trimming at V came to 0 bases and at J to 5 bases, leaving 4 bases not matched to a gene. CDR3 size: 15 residues. The CDR3 is CASSYSGQLDNEQFF. The CDR3, as DNA: TGTGCCAGCAGTTACTCGGGACAGCTAGACAATGAGCAGTTCTTC.

The chain employs TRBV6-2 or TRBV6-3 and TRBJ2-4, with D uncertain. This CDR3 has 17 amino acids. The V gene's germline CDR1 is MNHEY and CDR2 SVGEGT. Trimming stripped 5 bases from V and 0 bases from J, with 17 bases between. CDR3 nucleotides: TGTGCCAGCAGTGGCTTAAACACTGCATTAGCCAAAAACATTCAGTACTTC. Translated: CASSGLNTALAKNIQYF.

The CDR3 DNA is TGTGCCAGCAGTCTCCCAGGGAAGGGTTGGGGTGAGCAGTACTTC. This sequence encodes CASSLPGKGWGEQYF. The V call is TRBV28, the J call TRBJ2-7, with D perhaps TRBD1 (5 bases). Germline-derived CDR1 and CDR2 are MDHEN and SYDVKM. With 5 bases removed from V and 7 bases from J, the gap between germline ends came to 21 bases. The CDR3 has 15 residues.

The V gene is TRBV7-9, the J gene TRBJ1-4, with TRBD1 matching over 11 bases. J was trimmed by 4 bases and V by 5 bases; bases with no gene match: 6. The CDR3 has 16 amino acids. The germline CDR1 and CDR2 sequences are SEHNR and FQNEAQ (reference sequence). The CDR3 DNA reads TGTGCCAGCAGCCAGGACAGGGGGCCGATTAATGAAAAACTGTTTTTT. It translates to CASSQDRGPINEKLFF.

The chain couples TRBV6-4 to TRBJ2-7, with 9 bases fitting TRBD2. The CDR3 runs to 15 residues. The germline CDR1 and CDR2 sequences are MRHNA and SNTAGT. V lost 9 bases and J lost 9; bases outside the gene matches: 18. CDR3 loop: CASRLGAGGDAMQYF. The CDR3 DNA reads TGTGCCAGTCGACTGGGAGCGGGAGGTGACGCGATGCAGTACTTC.

This sequence joins TRBV10-3 and TRBJ2-1; tentative D call: TRBD2 (6 bases). Germline V gene data show CDR1 as ENHRY and CDR2 as SYGVKD. The CDR3 loop spans 14 amino acids. V shed 6 bases and J shed 2 bases, with 11 bases lying between them. CDR3 protein: CAIRGDSPYNEQFF. The CDR3 DNA is TGTGCCATCAGGGGGGACTCTCCCTACAATGAGCAGTTCTTC.

This clone was recorded once. The chain couples TRBV9 to TRBJ2-3, with D hard to call. V was pared by 3 bases and J by 6 bases, with 17 bases between. This CDR3 spans 15 amino acids. Per germline, CDR1 SGDLS and CDR2 YYNGEE. The CDR3 DNA is TGTGCCAGCAGCGCCCTAGGTCTCAACCAGGATACGCAGTATTTT. Its translation is CASSALGLNQDTQYF.

The chain couples TRBV18 to TRBJ1-5; TRBD1 might be the D (5 bases). CDR3 length: 15 residues. Trimming removed 0 bases from V and 4 bases from J, with 10 bases in between. Germline V gives CDR1 KGHSH, CDR2 LQKENI. The CDR3 protein is CASSPPGTVNQPQHF. As DNA, the CDR3 is TGTGCCAGCTCACCACCGGGGACGGTGAATCAGCCCCAGCATTTT. The full variable domain, rest sourced from reference TRBV18 and TRBJ1-5, is NAGVMQNPRHLVRRRGQEARLRCSPMKGHSHVYWYRQLPEEGLKFMVYLQKENIIDESGMPKERFSAEFPKEGPSILRIQQVVRGDSAAYFCASSPPGTVNQPQHFGDGTRLSIL.

The chain recombines TRBV9 with TRBJ2-5, with D unclear. Germline CDR1 is SGDLS and CDR2 is YYNGEE. V shed 0 bases and J shed 2 bases, with 11 bases lying between them. The CDR3 loop spans 15 amino acids. The CDR3 sequence: CASSVASNQQETQYF. For the CDR3, the DNA is TGTGCCAGCAGCGTAGCTTCCAACCAACAAGAGACCCAGTACTTC.

The chain has TRBV6-5 and TRBJ1-2; TRBD1 aligns across 9 bases. Germline V gene sequence: CDR1 MNHEY, CDR2 SVGAGI. The CDR3 sequence is 15 residues long. V gave up 4 bases and J gave up 2 bases; unmatched junction bases: 5. CDR3 residues: CASSSSGQGNYGYTF. The CDR3 DNA reads TGTGCCAGCAGTTCATCGGGACAGGGCAACTATGGCTACACCTTC.

The V gene is TRBV4-1, the J gene TRBJ2-1; 9 bases match TRBD2. V was pared by 0 bases and J by 7 bases, with 10 bases of the junction left unmatched. Germline-derived CDR1 and CDR2 are MGHRA and YSYEKL. The CDR3 loop spans 17 amino acids. DNA for the CDR3: TGCGCCAGCAGCCAAGATACGGGCGCGGGAGGGCTTAATGAGCAGTTCTTC. Encoded protein: CASSQDTGAGGLNEQFF.